Here is one T cell receptor beta chain with its context. Assay: immunoSEQ multiplex PCR; the TCRdb copy retains only in-frame clones and omits some. The sample yields around 1.9 million clones, about 92% seen once. The naive CD8 population came from CD45RO-negative cells selected for CCR7, without terminally differentiated effector memory CD45RA+ cells. This entry comes from a study of shared clonotypes between healthy human individuals. CDR3 size: 17 residues. V shed 1 base and J 1 base; nucleotides not matched to a gene: 6. In germline, CDR1 is PRHDT, CDR2 FYEKMQ (reference sequence). V usage is TRBV13 and J usage is TRBJ2-7, with TRBD2 identical over 11 bases. The sequence was collected from a man younger than 30 in good health. Some clones in this sample may be carry-over from other donors' samples. Sequenced material: naive CD8+ T cells from PBMCs. The CDR3 reads CASSLDTGTSGSYEQYF. The CDR3 DNA reads as TGTGCCAGCAGCTTAGACACCGGGACTAGCGGTTCCTACGAGCAGTACTTC.